The 9 T cell receptor beta chains presented below share a single source sample, sequenced in a study of blood T cell repertoires in COVID-19. Method: immunoSEQ multiplex PCR; TCRdb's copy keeps in-frame clones and lacks some. The sample yields about 350,000 clones, less than 90% seen once. The sample taken for sequencing was PBMCs or T cells enriched from blood (not recorded which). The receptors shown here come from a woman aged 25 to 39 who had recovered from COVID-19.

V gene TRBV6-5 combines with J gene TRBJ1-6; 9 bases are a match to TRBD1. The CDR3 has 11 amino acids. The trim removed 6 bases at V and 18 bases at J, leaving 6 bases unmatched. Germline V lookup: CDR1 MNHEY, CDR2 SVGAGI. CDR3 region: CASRTTGGHHF. The CDR3 bases are TGTGCCAGCAGGACCACAGGGGGCCACCACTTT.

The chain couples TRBV11-3 to TRBJ1-5; TRBD1 agrees at 7 bases. V lost 5 bases, J lost 2 bases, and 15 bases stayed unmatched. The CDR3 has 18 residues. The V gene's germline CDR1 is SGHNT and CDR2 YENEEA. CDR3 sequence: CASSQAFRGARGNQPQHF. The CDR3 nucleotides are TGTGCCAGCAGCCAGGCGTTCAGGGGGGCGCGCGGCAATCAGCCCCAGCATTTT.

This chain uses TRBV5-1 with TRBJ2-6, with a tentative D call TRBD2 (5 bases). Germline CDR1 SGHRS, CDR2 YFSETQ. V lost 4 bases to trimming and J lost 2 bases, with 10 bases between them. The CDR3 loop spans 15 amino acids. CDR3 residues: CASSETAAGANVLTF. For the CDR3, the DNA is TGCGCCAGCAGCGAAACAGCGGCTGGGGCCAACGTCCTGACTTTC. Full variable domain (missing parts from reference TRBV5-1 and TRBJ2-6): KAGVTQTPRYLIKTRGQQVTLSCSPISGHRSVSWYQQTPGQGLQFLFEYFSETQRNKGNFPGRFSGRQFSNSRSEMNVSTLELGDSALYLCASSETAAGANVLTFGAGSRLTVL.

This rearrangement joins TRBV3-1 (or the pseudogene TRBV3-2) to TRBJ2-2; 12 bases agree with TRBD1. V was clipped by 5 bases and J by 6 bases; unmatched bases: 7. Per the germline V gene, CDR1 is LGHDT and CDR2 is YNNKEL (reference sequence). There are 16 residues in the CDR3. The CDR3 nucleotides are TGTGCCAGCAGCGCCGGCGGGACAGGGGGCTCCGGGGAGCTGTTTTTT. Its translation is CASSAGGTGGSGELFF.

This chain uses TRBV4-2 with TRBJ1-5, with TRBD1 as a possible D gene (6 bases). Germline V lookup: CDR1 LGHNA, CDR2 YNFKEQ. The CDR3 length is 17 residues. With 0 bases removed from V and 4 bases from J, the gap between germline ends came to 16 bases. The CDR3 protein is CASSQDGGRGSNQPQHF. The DNA of the CDR3 is TGTGCCAGCAGCCAAGATGGCGGCAGGGGAAGTAATCAGCCCCAGCATTTT.

This chain connects TRBV7-9 to TRBJ1-1, with a possible D match to TRBD1 (6 bases). Deletions cut 4 bases from V and 0 bases from J, with 9 bases between. This CDR3 region has 14 residues. Germline CDR1 and CDR2: SEHNR and FQNEAQ (reference sequence). Here the CDR3 DNA reads TGTGCCAGCAGCTCGACAGGATTGAACACTGAAGCTTTCTTT. Amino acid sequence: CASSSTGLNTEAFF.

V is TRBV2 and J is TRBJ2-7; no clear D gene. V lost 8 bases and J lost 4, with 9 bases in between. Germline V gene data show CDR1 as SNHLY and CDR2 as FYNNEI. This CDR3 is 11 amino acids long. CDR3 in DNA: TGTGCCAGCCTCTCCGGTTACGAGCAGTACTTC. Translating it yields CASLSGYEQYF.

The CDR3 DNA reads as TGCGCCAGCTCTCTCAGCGGTGGCTCCTACGAGCAGTACTTC. Encoded protein: CASSLSGGSYEQYF. The V call is TRBV5-1, the J call TRBJ2-7, with D perhaps matching TRBD2 (5 bases). CDR3 size: 14 residues. V was trimmed by 7 bases and J by 0 bases, leaving 14 bases between them. CDR1 and CDR2 from the germline V gene are SGHRS and YFSETQ.

This sequence joins TRBV19 and TRBJ2-1; the D is unclear. V lost 5 bases to trimming and J lost 8 bases, with 16 bases between them. The CDR3 is 14 amino acids. Germline lookup yields CDR1 LNHDA and CDR2 SQIVND (reference sequence). For the CDR3, the DNA is TGTGCCAGTAGTCCCGGGTCCCCGGCCCATGAGCAGTTCTTC. Its protein is CASSPGSPAHEQFF.